This TCR beta chain was identified in a study of blood T cell repertoires in COVID-19. V lost 5 bases, J lost 3 bases, and 11 bases lay in between. From germline, CDR1 is SGHTA and CDR2 FQGNSA. CDR3 length equals 14 residues. Produced via immunoSEQ multiplex PCR; TCRdb's table is partial and in-frame only. Among hundreds of thousands of clones listed, about 82% were seen once. The gene calls are TRBV7-2 and TRBJ2-1; tentatively, D is TRBD1 (6 bases). Specimen: peripheral blood. The origin of this receptor is a woman older than 75 with acute or convalescent COVID-19. CDR3 DNA sequence: TGTGCCAGCAGCGACGGACAGAACTACAATGAGCAGTTCTTC. It translates to CASSDGQNYNEQFF.